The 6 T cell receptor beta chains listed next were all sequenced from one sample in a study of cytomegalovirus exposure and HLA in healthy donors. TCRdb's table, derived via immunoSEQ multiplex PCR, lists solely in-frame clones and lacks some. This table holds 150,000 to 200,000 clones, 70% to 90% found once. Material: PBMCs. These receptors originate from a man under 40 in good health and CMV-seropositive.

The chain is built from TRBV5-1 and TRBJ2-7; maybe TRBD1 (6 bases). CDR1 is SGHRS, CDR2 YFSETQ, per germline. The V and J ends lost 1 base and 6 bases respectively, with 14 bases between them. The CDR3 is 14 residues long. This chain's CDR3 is CASSLYRAQGEQYF. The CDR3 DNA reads TGCGCCAGCAGCTTGTACAGGGCCCAAGGCGAGCAGTACTTC.

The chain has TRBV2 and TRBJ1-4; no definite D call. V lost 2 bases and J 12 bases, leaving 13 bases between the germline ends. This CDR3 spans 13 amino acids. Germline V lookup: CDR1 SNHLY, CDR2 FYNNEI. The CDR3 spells CASSEFREVELFF. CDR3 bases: TGTGCCAGCAGTGAATTTAGAGAGGTGGAACTGTTTTTT.

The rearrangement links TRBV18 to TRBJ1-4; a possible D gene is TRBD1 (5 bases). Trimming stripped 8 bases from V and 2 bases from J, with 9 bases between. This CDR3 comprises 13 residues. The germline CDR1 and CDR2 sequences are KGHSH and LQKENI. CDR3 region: CASQGGTNEKLFF. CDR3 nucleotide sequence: TGTGCCAGCCAGGGAGGGACTAATGAAAAACTGTTTTTT.

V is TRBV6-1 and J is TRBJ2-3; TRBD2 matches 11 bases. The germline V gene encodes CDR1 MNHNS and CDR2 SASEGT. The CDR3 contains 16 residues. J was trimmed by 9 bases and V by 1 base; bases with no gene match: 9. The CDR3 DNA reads TGTGCCAGCAGTGAAGTAGGACTAGCGGGTTCGCACACGCAGTATTTT. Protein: CASSEVGLAGSHTQYF.

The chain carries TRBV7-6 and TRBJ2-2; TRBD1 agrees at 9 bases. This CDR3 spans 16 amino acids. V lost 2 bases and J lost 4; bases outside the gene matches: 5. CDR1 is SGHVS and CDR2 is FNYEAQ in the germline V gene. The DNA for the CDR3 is TGTGCCAGCAGCTTACTGGGACAGGGCGCCACCGGGGAGCTGTTTTTT. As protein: CASSLLGQGATGELFF. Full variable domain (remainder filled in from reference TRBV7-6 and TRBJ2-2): GAGVSQSPRYKVTKRGQDVALRCDPISGHVSLYWYRQALGQGPEFLTYFNYEAQQDKSGLPNDRFSAERPEGSISTLTIQRTEQRDSAMYRCASSLLGQGATGELFFGEGSRLTVL.

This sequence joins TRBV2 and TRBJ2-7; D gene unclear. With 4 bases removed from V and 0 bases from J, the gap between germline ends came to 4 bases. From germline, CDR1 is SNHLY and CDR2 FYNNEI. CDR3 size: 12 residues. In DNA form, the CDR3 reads TGTGCCAGCAGTGGACACTCCTACGAGCAGTACTTC. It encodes CASSGHSYEQYF.